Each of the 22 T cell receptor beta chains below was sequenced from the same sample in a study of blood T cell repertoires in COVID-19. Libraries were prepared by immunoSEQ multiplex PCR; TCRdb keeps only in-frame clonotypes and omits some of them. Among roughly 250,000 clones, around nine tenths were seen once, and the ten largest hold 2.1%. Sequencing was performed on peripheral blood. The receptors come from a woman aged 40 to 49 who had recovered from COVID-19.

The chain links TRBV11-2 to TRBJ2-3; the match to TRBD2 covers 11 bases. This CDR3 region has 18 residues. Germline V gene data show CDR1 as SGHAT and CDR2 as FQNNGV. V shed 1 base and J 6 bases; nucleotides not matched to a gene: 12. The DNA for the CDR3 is TGTGCCAGCAGCTTAGGTTTTAGCGGGGGGGCCAGGTCGGATACGCAGTATTTT. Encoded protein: CASSLGFSGGARSDTQYF.

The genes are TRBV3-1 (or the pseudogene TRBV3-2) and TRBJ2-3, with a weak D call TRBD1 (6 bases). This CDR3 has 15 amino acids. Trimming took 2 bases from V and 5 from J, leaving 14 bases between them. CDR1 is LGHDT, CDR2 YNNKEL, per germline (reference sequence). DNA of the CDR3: TGTGCCAGCAGCCAATGGGGGCCGGGACGAGATACGCAGTATTTT. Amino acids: CASSQWGPGRDTQYF.

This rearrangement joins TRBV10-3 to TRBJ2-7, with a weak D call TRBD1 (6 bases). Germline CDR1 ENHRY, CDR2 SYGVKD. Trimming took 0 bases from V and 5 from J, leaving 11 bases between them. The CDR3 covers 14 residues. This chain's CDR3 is CAISESTGSHEQYF. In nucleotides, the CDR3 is TGTGCCATCAGTGAGTCTACAGGGAGCCACGAGCAGTACTTC.

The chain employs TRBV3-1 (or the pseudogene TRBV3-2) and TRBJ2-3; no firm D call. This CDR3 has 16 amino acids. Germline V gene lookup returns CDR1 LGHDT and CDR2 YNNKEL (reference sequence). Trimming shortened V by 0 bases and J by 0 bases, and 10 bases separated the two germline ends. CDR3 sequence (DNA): TGTGCCAGCAGCCAAGAGTACCAACGGAGCACAGATACGCAGTATTTT. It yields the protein CASSQEYQRSTDTQYF.

The CDR3 DNA follows: TGTGCCAGCAGTCCCCTCGGCGGCTCCTACGAGCAGTACTTC. Amino acid sequence: CASSPLGGSYEQYF. The chain combines TRBV6-2 or TRBV6-3 with TRBJ2-7; unclear D gene. Germline CDR1 and CDR2: MNHEY and SVGEGT. Trimming removed 5 bases from V and 0 bases from J, with 11 bases in between. This CDR3 region has 14 residues.

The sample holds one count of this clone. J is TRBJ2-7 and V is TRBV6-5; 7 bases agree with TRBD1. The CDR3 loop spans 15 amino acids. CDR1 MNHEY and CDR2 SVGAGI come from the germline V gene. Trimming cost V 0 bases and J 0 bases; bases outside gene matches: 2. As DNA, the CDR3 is TGTGCCAGCAGTTACTCATCAGGGGGCTCCTACGAGCAGTACTTC. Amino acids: CASSYSSGGSYEQYF.

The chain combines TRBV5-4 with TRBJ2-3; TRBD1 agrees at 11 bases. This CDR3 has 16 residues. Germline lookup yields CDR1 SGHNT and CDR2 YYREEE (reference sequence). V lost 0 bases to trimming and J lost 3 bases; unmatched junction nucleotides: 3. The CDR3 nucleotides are TGTGCCAGCAGCTTGGCGGGACAGGGGGTGACAGATACGCAGTATTTT. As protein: CASSLAGQGVTDTQYF. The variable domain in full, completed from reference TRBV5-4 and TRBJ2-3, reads ETGVTQSPTHLIKTRGQQVTLRCSSQSGHNTVSWYQQALGQGPQFIFQYYREEENGRGNFPPRFSGLQFPNYSSELNVNALELDDSALYLCASSLAGQGVTDTQYFGPGTRLTVL.

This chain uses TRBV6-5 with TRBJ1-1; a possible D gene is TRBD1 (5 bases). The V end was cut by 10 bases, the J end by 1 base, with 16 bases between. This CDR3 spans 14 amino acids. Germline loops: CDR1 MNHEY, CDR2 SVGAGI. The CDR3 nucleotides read TGTGCCACCAGCCGGGGCGGGGGGAACACTGAAGCTTTCTTT. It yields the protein CATSRGGGNTEAFF.

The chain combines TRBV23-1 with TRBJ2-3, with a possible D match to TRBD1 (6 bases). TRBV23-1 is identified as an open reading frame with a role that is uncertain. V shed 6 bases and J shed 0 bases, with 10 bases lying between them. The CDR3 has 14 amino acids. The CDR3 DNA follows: TGCGCCAGCAGGCTGGGACACAGCACAGATACGCAGTATTTT. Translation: CASRLGHSTDTQYF.

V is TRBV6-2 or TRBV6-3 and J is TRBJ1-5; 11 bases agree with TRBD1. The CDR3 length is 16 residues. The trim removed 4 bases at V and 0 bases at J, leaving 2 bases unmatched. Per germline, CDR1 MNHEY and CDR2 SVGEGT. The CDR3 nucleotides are TGTGCCAGCAGTTGGGACAGGGGGAATAGCAATCAGCCCCAGCATTTT. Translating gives CASSWDRGNSNQPQHF.

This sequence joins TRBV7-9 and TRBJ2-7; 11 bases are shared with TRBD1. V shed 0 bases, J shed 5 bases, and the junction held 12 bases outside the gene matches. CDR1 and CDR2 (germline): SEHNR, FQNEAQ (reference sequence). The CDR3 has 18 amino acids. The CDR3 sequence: CASSLANLRRTGGDEQYF. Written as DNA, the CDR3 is TGTGCCAGCAGCTTAGCGAATTTGCGCCGGACAGGGGGCGACGAGCAGTACTTC.

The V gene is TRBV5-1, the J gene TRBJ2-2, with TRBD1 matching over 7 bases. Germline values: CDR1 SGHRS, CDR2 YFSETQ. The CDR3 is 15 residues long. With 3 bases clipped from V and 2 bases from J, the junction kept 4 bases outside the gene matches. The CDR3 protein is CASSSGTANTGELFF. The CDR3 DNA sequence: TGCGCCAGCAGCTCCGGGACAGCAAACACCGGGGAGCTGTTTTTT.

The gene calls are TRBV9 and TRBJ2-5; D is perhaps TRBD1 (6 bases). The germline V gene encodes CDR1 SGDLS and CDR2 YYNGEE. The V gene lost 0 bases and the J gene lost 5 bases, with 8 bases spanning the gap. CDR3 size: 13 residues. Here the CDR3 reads CASSVGGGETQYF. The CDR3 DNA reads TGTGCCAGCAGCGTAGGTGGGGGCGAGACCCAGTACTTC.

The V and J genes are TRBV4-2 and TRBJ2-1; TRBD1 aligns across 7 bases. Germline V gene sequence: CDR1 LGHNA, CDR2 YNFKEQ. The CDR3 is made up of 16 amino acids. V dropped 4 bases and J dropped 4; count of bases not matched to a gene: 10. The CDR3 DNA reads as TGTGCCAGCAGCCTAGGACTGGGACAGAGATACAATGAGCAGTTCTTC. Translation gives CASSLGLGQRYNEQFF.

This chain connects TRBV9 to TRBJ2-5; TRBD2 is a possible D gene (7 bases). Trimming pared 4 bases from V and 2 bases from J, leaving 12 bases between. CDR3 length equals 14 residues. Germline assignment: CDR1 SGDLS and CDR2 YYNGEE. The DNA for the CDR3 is TGTGCCAGCAGCTTAAGCGGGACACAAGAGACCCAGTACTTC. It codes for CASSLSGTQETQYF.

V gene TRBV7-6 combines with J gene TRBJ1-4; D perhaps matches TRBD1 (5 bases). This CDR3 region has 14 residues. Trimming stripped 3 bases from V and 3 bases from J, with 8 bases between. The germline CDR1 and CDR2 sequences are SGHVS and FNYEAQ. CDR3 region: CASSLGGSNEKLFF. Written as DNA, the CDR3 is TGTGCCAGCAGCTTGGGGGGATCTAATGAAAAACTGTTTTTT.

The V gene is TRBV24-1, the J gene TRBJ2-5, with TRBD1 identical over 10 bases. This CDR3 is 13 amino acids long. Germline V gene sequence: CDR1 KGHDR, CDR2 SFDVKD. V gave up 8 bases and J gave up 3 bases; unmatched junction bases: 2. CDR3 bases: TGTGCCACCAAAGGGACAGGGGAAGAGACCCAGTACTTC. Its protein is CATKGTGEETQYF.

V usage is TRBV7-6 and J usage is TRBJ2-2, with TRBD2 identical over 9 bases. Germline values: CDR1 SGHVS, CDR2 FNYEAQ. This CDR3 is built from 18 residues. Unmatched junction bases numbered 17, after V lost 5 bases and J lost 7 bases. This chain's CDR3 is CASSPGVAGAKKNGELFF. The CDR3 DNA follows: TGTGCCAGCAGCCCCGGGGTAGCGGGAGCGAAGAAAAACGGGGAGCTGTTTTTT.

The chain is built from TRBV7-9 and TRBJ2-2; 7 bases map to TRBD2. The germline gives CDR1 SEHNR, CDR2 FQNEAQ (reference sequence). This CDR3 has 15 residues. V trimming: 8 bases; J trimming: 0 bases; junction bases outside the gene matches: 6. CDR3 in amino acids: CASRPRGANTGELFF. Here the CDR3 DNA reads TGTGCCAGCCGGCCCCGGGGGGCGAACACCGGGGAGCTGTTTTTT.

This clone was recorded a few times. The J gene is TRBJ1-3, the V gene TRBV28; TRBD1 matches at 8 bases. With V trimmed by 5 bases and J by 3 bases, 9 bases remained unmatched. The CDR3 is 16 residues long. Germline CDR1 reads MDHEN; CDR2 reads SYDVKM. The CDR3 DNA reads TGTGCCAGCAGTGGGTTGGACAGGGTCGGTGGAAACACCATATATTTT. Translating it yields CASSGLDRVGGNTIYF.

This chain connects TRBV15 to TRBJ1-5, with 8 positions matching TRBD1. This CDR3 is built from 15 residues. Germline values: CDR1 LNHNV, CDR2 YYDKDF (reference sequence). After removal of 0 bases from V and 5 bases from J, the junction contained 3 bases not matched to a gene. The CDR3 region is CATSREGQGHQPQHF. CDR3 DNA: TGTGCCACCAGCAGAGAAGGACAGGGTCATCAGCCCCAGCATTTT.

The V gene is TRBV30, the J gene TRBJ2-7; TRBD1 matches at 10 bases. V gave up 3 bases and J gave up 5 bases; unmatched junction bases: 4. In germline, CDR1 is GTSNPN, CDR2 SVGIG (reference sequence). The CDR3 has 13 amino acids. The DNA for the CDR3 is TGTGCCTGGAGCCGGGACAGGGGCCACGAGCAGTACTTC. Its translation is CAWSRDRGHEQYF.